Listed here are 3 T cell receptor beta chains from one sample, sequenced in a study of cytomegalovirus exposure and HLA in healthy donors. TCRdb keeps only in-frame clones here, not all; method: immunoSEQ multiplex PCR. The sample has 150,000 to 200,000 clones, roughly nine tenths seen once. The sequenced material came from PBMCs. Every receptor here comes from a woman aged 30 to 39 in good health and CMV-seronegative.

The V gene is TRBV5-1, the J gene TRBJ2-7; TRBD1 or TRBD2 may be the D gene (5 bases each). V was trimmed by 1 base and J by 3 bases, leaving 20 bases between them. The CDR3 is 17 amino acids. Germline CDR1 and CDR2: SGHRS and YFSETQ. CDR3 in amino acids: CASSLKVSAGRVYEQYF. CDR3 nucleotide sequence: TGCGCCAGCAGCTTGAAGGTTTCAGCAGGGCGGGTCTACGAGCAGTACTTC.

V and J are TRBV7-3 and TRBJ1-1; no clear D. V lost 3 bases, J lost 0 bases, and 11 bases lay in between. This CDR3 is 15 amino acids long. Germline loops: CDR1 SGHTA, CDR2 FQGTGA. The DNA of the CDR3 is TGTGCCAGCAGCTTCAAGGGCGGATTGAACACTGAAGCTTTCTTT. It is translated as CASSFKGGLNTEAFF.

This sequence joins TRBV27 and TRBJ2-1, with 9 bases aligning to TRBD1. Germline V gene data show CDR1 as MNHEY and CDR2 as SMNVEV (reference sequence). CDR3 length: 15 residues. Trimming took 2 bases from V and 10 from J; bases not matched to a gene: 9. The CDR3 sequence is CASSLPGTGSEEQFF. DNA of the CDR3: TGTGCCAGCAGTTTACCTGGGACAGGGTCAGAAGAGCAGTTCTTC.